This is a list of T cell receptor beta chains from one sample in a study of cytomegalovirus exposure and HLA in healthy donors. TCRdb keeps only in-frame clones here, not all; method: immunoSEQ multiplex PCR. The table shows roughly 200,000 clones, with approximately 80% occurring only once. The sample consisted of PBMCs. Receptor source: a boy aged 2 to 10 in good health and CMV-seronegative. CDR3s include the opening cysteine and the closing phenylalanine or tryptophan.

>TRBJ2-1|TRBV9|12
CASSVAGYEQFF
>TRBJ2-7|TRBV10-3|15
CAIGPGQGLTYEQYF
>TRBJ2-5|TRBV9|15
CASSVAPSPQETQYF
>TRBJ2-5|TRBV2|15
CASSESTGPWETQYF
>TRBJ2-5|TRBV19|15
CASSKTSDSAETQYF
>TRBJ2-3|TRBV6-1|13
CASSGEQWDTQYF
>TRBJ2-3|TRBV2|17
CASSQGASGGLTDTQYF
>TRBJ2-1|TRBV6-5|14
CASSKLTRDNEQFF
>TRBJ2-1|TRBV27|18
CASSSGQGRLQGANEQFF
>TRBJ2-1|TRBV9|20
CASSVVIGQGLPSSYNEQFF
>TRBJ2-2|TRBV11-3|14
CASARRTTTGELFF
>TRBJ1-5|TRBV2|13
CASSGQGAKPQHF
>TRBJ1-4|TRBV5-1|14
CASRLTRAAEKLFF
>TRBJ1-1|TRBV10-1|10
CASRGTEAFF
>TRBJ2-2|TRBV6-1|18
CASSAWGQGSWNTGELFF
>TRBJ2-7|TRBV5-5|13
CASSLASSYEQYF
>TRBJ2-7|TRBV6-1|11
CATRGGYEQYF
>TRBJ2-7|TRBV10-3|12
CAISDGNYEQYF
>TRBJ2-1|TRBV19|16
CASGFRHASAYNEQFF
>TRBJ1-1|TRBV19|14
CASSMGLARTEAFF
>TRBJ2-3|TRBV5-4|13
CASSVPGTDTQYF
>TRBJ2-3|TRBV11-2|13
CASSSTGVDTQYF
>TRBJ1-1|TRBV6-1|14
CASSLDRADTEAFF
>TRBJ1-5|TRBV15|13
CATRAREGQPQHF
>.|TRBV4-2|16
CASSELAPSTTYEQYF
>TRBJ1-3|TRBV11-2|14
CASSSSARGNTIYF
>TRBJ2-5|TRBV11-2|15
CASSLRSREFETQYF
>TRBJ2-7|TRBV27|15
CASRAPGQGGYEQYF
>TRBJ2-7|TRBV10-1|17
CASSERGASGSSYEQYF
>TRBJ1-1|TRBV6-1|15
CASSFRDRGSHEAFF
>TRBJ2-7|TRBV29-1|12
CSVRSGLGEQYF
>TRBJ2-3|TRBV5-6|16
CASSLKAGLSTDTQYF
>TRBJ2-5|TRBV6-1|11
CASNLQETQYF
>TRBJ1-6|TRBV5-6|14
CASSSGTGISPLHF
>TRBJ1-1|TRBV19|14
CASSIGPGRTEAFF
>.|TRBV5-5|18
CASSWMETGTGAPYEQYF
>TRBJ2-5|TRBV2|13
CALGRGLAETQYF
>TRBJ2-3|TRBV5-1|16
CASRGGPSPSTDTQYF
>TRBJ2-5|TRBV5-1|14
CASSLSSRAETQYF
>TRBJ2-3|TRBV5-4|18
CASSSWTSGGRSTDTQYF
>TRBJ2-3|TRBV7-9|14
CASSLAGDTDTQYF
>TRBJ2-5|TRBV7-9|13
CASSLTVQETQYF
>TRBJ2-5|TRBV6-1|15
CASSGTGGLQETQYF
>TRBJ1-4|TRBV5-6|17
CASSRRQALATNEKLFF
>TRBJ2-2|TRBV6-5|15
CASSYGGGTAGELFF
>TRBJ1-4|TRBV5-1|14
CASSEGQGGEKLFF
>TRBJ2-3|TRBV5-1|16
CASSPLPGGSTDTQYF
>TRBJ1-1|TRBV7-8|13
CASSLGTGTEAFF
>TRBJ1-2|TRBV30|14
CAWDRGRWDYGYTF
>TRBJ2-2|TRBV25-1|14
CASSGGTGYGELFF
>TRBJ1-1|TRBV4-1|13
CASSQVGHLEAFF
>TRBJ2-7|TRBV5-1|14
CASSSAGGIYEQYF
>TRBJ1-2|TRBV25-1|13
CASSPTESYGYTF